One sample yielded the 6 T cell receptor beta chains listed below, sequenced in a study of beta chain features in type 1 diabetes. Of the isolated RNA, all was reverse transcribed, and so the sequenced material was expressed TCRB transcripts. Using immunoSEQ multiplex PCR, the repertoire was profiled, and TCRdb retains in-frame clones only, with some absent. The table records 150,000 to 170,000 clones, approximately 8.1% of them present only once. Material for sequencing was central memory CD4+ T cells from blood. The receptors shown here come from a man younger than 30 in good health.

This sequence joins TRBV5-1 and TRBJ1-3, with TRBD1 matching over 8 bases. Germline V gene lookup returns CDR1 SGHRS and CDR2 YFSETQ. The J segment lost 1 base and the V segment lost 2 bases, leaving 5 bases of the junction unmatched. The CDR3 contains 16 residues. DNA for the CDR3: TGCGCCAGCAGCTTCGACACAGGGGGATCTGGAAACACCATATATTTT. Its translation is CASSFDTGGSGNTIYF.

This clone was seen more than once but under ten times. The chain has TRBV6-1 and TRBJ1-2; D possibly corresponds to TRBD1 (5 bases). This CDR3 has 16 residues. Deletions cut 2 bases from V and 8 bases from J, with 21 bases between. Germline CDR1 is MNHNS and CDR2 is SASEGT. For the CDR3, the DNA is TGTGCCAGCAGTGAATTCGGGTTACCCGGGGGGGAAGGCTACACCTTC. Its translation: CASSEFGLPGGEGYTF.

This clone was detected only a few times. The rearrangement links TRBV2 to TRBJ2-7; D possibly corresponds to TRBD1 (5 bases). Germline values: CDR1 SNHLY, CDR2 FYNNEI. The CDR3 length is 16 residues. The ends were cut back, 2 bases at V and 5 bases at J, with 19 bases in the middle. The CDR3 region has the DNA TGTGCCAGCAGTGAATTGACGGCAGGGAAAGCTGACGAGCAGTACTTC. Translation: CASSELTAGKADEQYF.

This clone was observed a handful of times. This chain uses TRBV7-2 with TRBJ1-5, with 7 bases lining up with TRBD1. V trimming: 5 bases; J trimming: 2 bases; junction bases outside the gene matches: 6. This CDR3 comprises 15 residues. Germline V lookup: CDR1 SGHTA, CDR2 FQGNSA. CDR3 sequence (DNA): TGTGCCAGCAGCCGCGACAGGGTGGGCAATCAGCCCCAGCATTTT. Translation: CASSRDRVGNQPQHF.

The chain employs TRBV7-2 and TRBJ2-7; the match to TRBD2 covers 7 bases. CDR1 is SGHTA, CDR2 FQGNSA, per germline. CDR3 length: 15 residues. V lost 5 bases and J lost 0; bases outside the gene matches: 7. The CDR3 nucleotides are TGTGCCAGCAGCCCCCTAGCGGCTAGCTCCTACGAGCAGTACTTC. Its protein is CASSPLAASSYEQYF.

This clone was recorded a few times. The chain recombines TRBV15 with TRBJ2-5; 9 bases fit TRBD2. Germline V CDR1 and CDR2: LNHNV, YYDKDF (reference sequence). The CDR3 loop spans 15 amino acids. V shed 1 base, J shed 5 bases, and the junction held 5 bases outside the gene matches. In DNA, the CDR3 is TGTGCCACCAGCAGAGGGCTAGCGGGGAGGGAGACCCAGTACTTC. It encodes CATSRGLAGRETQYF. Using reference TRBV15 and TRBJ2-5 for the parts outside the CDR3, the full variable domain is DAMVIQNPRYQVTQFGKPVTLSCSQTLNHNVMYWYQQKSSQAPKLLFHYYDKDFNNEADTPDNFQSRRPNTSFCFLDIRSPGLGDTAMYLCATSRGLAGRETQYFGPGTRLLVL.